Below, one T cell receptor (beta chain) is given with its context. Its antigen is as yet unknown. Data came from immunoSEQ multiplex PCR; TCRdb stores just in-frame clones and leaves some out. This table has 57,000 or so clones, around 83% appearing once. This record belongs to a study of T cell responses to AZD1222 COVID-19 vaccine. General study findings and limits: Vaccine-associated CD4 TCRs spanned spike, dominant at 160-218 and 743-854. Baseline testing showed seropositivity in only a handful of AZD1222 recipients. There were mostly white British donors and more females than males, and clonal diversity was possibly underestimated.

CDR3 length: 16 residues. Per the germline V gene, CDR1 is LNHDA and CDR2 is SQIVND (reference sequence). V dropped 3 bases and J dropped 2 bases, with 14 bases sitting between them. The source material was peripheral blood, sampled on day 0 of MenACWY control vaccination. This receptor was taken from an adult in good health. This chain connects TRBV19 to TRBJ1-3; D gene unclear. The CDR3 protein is CASSIGLSGAGNTIYF. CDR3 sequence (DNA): TGTGCCAGTAGTATTGGGCTATCCGGTGCTGGAAACACCATATATTTT.